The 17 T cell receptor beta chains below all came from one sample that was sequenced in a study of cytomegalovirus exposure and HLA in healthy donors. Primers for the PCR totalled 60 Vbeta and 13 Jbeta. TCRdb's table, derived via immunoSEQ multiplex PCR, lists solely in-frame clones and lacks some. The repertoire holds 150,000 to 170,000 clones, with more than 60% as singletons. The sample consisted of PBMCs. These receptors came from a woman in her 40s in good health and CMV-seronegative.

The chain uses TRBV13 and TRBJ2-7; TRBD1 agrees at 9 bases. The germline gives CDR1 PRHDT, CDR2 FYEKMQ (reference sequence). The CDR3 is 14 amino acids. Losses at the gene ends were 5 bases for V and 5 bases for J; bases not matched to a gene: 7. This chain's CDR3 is CASSPRTGENEQYF. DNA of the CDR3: TGTGCCAGCAGCCCTCGGACAGGGGAAAACGAGCAGTACTTC.

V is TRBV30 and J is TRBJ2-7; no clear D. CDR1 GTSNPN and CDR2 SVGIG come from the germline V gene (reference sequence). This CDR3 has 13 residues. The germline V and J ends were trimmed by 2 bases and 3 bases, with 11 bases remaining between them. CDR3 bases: TGTGCCTGGAGTCACTCCCCTTTCTACGAGCAGTACTTC. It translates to CAWSHSPFYEQYF.

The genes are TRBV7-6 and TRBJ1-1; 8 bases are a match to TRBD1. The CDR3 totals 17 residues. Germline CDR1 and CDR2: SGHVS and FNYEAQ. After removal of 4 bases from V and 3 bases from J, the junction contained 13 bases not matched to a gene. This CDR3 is CASSSNLMDRVDTEAFF. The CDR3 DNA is TGTGCCAGCAGCTCCAACCTAATGGACAGGGTGGACACTGAAGCTTTCTTT.

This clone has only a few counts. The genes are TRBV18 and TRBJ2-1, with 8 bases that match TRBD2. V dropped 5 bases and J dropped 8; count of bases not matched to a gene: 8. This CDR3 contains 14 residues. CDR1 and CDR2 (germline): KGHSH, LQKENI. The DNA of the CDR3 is TGTGCCAGCTCATCGGGGGGGGGTTTGGATGAGCAGTTCTTC. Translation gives CASSSGGGLDEQFF.

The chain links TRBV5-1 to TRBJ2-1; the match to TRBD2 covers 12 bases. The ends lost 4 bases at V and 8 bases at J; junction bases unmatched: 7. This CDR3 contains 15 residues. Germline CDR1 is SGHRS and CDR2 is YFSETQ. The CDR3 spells CASSPLAGGLDEQFF. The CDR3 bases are TGCGCCAGCAGCCCGCTAGCGGGAGGGCTGGATGAGCAGTTCTTC.

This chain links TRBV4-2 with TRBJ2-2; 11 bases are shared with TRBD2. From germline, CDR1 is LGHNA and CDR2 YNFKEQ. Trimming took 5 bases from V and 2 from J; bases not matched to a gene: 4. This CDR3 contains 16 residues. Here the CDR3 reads CASSFGLAGNTGELFF. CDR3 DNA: TGTGCCAGCAGCTTCGGACTAGCGGGCAACACCGGGGAGCTGTTTTTT.

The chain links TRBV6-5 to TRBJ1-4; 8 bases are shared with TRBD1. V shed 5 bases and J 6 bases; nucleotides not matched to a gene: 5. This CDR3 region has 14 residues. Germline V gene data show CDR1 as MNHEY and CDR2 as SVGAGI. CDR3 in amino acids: CASSALDRDEKLFF. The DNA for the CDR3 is TGTGCCAGCAGTGCACTGGACAGGGATGAAAAACTGTTTTTT.

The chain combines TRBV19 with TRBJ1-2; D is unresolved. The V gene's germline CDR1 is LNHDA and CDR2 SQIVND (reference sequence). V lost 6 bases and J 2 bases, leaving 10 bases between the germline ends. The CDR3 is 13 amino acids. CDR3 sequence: CASRRDSNYGYTF. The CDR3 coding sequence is TGTGCCAGTAGACGGGATTCCAACTATGGCTACACCTTC.

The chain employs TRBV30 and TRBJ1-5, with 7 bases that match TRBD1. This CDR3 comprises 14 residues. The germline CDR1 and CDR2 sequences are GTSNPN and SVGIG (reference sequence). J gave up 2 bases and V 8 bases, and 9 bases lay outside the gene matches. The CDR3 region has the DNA TGTGCCGGTGGAAGACAGGGAGGCAATCAGCCCCAGCATTTT. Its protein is CAGGRQGGNQPQHF.

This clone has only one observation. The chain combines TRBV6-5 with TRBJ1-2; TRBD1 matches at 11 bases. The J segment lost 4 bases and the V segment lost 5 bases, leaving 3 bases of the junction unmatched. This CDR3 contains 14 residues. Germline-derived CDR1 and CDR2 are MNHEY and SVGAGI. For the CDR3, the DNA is TGTGCCAGCAGTGGACAGGGGGCCCTCTATGGCTACACCTTC. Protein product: CASSGQGALYGYTF.

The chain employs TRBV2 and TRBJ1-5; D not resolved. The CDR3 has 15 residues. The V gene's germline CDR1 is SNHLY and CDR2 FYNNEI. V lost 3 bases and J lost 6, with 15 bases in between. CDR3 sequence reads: CASSETAGEGQPQHF. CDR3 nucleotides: TGTGCCAGCAGTGAGACGGCCGGGGAGGGTCAGCCCCAGCATTTT.

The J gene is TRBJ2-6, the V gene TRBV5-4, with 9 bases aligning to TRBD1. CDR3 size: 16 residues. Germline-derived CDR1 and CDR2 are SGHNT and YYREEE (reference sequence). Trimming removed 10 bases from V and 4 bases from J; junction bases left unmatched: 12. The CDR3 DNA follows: TGTGCCGGATCGGGACAGGGAGTGGTCGGGGCCAACGTCCTGACTTTC. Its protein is CAGSGQGVVGANVLTF.

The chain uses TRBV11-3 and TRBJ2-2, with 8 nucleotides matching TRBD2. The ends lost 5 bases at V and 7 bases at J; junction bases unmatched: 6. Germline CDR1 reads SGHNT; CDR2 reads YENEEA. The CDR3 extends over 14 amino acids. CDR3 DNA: TGTGCCAGCAGCAGGACTAGCTTGGGCGGGGAGCTGTTTTTT. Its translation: CASSRTSLGGELFF.

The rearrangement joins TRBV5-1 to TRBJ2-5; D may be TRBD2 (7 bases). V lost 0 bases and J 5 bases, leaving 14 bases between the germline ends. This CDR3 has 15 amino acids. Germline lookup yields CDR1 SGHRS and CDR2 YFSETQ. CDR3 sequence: CASSLERGRGETQYF. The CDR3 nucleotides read TGCGCCAGCAGCTTGGAGCGTGGGAGGGGGGAGACCCAGTACTTC.

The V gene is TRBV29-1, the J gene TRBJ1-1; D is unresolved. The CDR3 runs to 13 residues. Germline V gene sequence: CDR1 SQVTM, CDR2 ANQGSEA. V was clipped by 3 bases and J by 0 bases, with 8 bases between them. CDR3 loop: CSVEKRVNTEAFF. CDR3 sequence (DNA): TGCAGCGTTGAGAAACGGGTGAACACTGAAGCTTTCTTT.

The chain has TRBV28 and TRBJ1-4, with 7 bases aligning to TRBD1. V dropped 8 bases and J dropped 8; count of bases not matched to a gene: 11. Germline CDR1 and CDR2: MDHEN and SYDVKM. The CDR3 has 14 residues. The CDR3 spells CASQSGGRAEKLFF. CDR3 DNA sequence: TGTGCCAGCCAATCAGGGGGACGGGCCGAAAAACTGTTTTTT.

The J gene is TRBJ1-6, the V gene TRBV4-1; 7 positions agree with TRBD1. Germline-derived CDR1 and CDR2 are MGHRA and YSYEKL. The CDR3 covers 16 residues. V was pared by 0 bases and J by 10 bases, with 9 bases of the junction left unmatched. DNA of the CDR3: TGCGCCAGCAGCCAAGATATCACAGGGGTTGTGTCACCCCTCCACTTT. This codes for CASSQDITGVVSPLHF.